The T cell receptor (beta chain) described here comes from a study of OX40 agonist ivuxolimab in advanced cancers. On the study more broadly: Age averaged 60 years (range about 20 to 79), and 82.7% were male.

TCRdb keeps only in-frame clones here, not all; method: immunoSEQ multiplex PCR. The sample lists around 80,000 clones, 90% to 95% occurring once. Whole-study findings and limits: Relative to CD4+ cells, CD8+ T cells on average had more expanded clones. Determination of antigen specificity was not performed for the expanded peripheral T cells. Several nonresponders also turned out to have low normalized T-cell clonal expansion.

Trimming removed 4 bases from V and 2 bases from J, with 14 bases in between. The germline V gene has CDR1 SGHTS and CDR2 YDEGEE. The CDR3 consists of 15 residues. As regards this clone: What it recognizes is unknown.

J is TRBJ2-3 and V is TRBV5-8, with D possibly called TRBD1 or TRBD2 (7 bases each). This TCR was recovered from an adult with an advanced solid tumor such as melanoma, head and neck, liver or kidney cancer. The source material was CD4+ or CD8+ T cells sorted from blood, sampled in a trial of the OX40 agonist ivuxolimab. The DNA of the CDR3 is TGTGCCAGCAGCCTCCAGGGGGGGGTCACAGATACGCAGTATTTT. It specifies CASSLQGGVTDTQYF.